The 19 T cell receptor beta chains reported below all come from one sample, sequenced in a study of OX40 agonist ivuxolimab in advanced cancers. The library was made by the immunoSEQ multiplex PCR assay. TCRdb obtained this table from immuneACCESS and retained in-frame rearrangements with V and J assigned. These tables miss some clones; where compared with another copy, unresolved V genes account for less than half of the shortfall, and the remainder is unexplained. The sample table records around 50,000 clones; 91% of these occur just once. The top ten constitute roughly 12% of the sample. The sequences come from CD4+ or CD8+ T cells sorted from blood, collected in a trial of the OX40 agonist ivuxolimab. The origin of the receptors is an adult with an advanced solid tumor such as melanoma, head and neck, liver or kidney cancer.

This chain links TRBV2 with TRBJ2-7, with D possibly matching TRBD1 (6 bases). Trimming removed 5 bases from V and 3 bases from J, with 17 bases in between. Germline V lookup: CDR1 SNHLY, CDR2 FYNNEI. The CDR3 contains 15 residues. CDR3 in DNA: TGTGCCAGCAGTTACGGGGCAGGGGCGGGCTACGAGCAGTACTTC. Its translation is CASSYGAGAGYEQYF.

V is TRBV10-3 and J is TRBJ2-3, with 8 bases matching TRBD2. Germline CDR1 is ENHRY and CDR2 is SYGVKD. Unmatched junction bases numbered 5, after V lost 7 bases and J lost 2 bases. This CDR3 region has 14 residues. Written as DNA, the CDR3 is TGTGCCATCAAAGGGACTAGAAACACAGATACGCAGTATTTT. It specifies CAIKGTRNTDTQYF.

Note on this clone: The junction differs from germline at one of its ends, possibly a read error. Other DNA sequences within the sample encode an identical CDR3. The chain carries TRBV2 and TRBJ1-2; D unclear. The CDR3 length is 12 residues. Per germline, CDR1 SNHLY and CDR2 FYNNEI. As DNA, the CDR3 is TGCGCCAGCAGTGAATTTTACTATGGCTACACCTTC. Protein product: CASSEFYYGYTF.

The J gene is TRBJ1-1, the V gene TRBV10-1; D is unclear. In germline, CDR1 is WNHNN, CDR2 SYGVQD (reference sequence). Trimming took off 5 bases at V and 3 bases at J, with 10 bases between the two ends. This CDR3 is built from 13 residues. This CDR3 reads CASSPRRDTEAFF. Here the CDR3 DNA reads TGCGCCAGCAGTCCTCGGAGGGACACTGAAGCTTTCTTT.

V and J are TRBV5-1 and TRBJ1-4; 7 bases are a match to TRBD1. The CDR3 loop spans 15 amino acids. V trimming: 0 bases; J trimming: 3 bases; junction bases outside the gene matches: 2. Germline assignment: CDR1 SGHRS and CDR2 YFSETQ. The CDR3 DNA follows: TGCGCCAGCAGCTTGGAGGGGACAGCTAATGAAAAACTGTTTTTT. This sequence encodes CASSLEGTANEKLFF.

V and J are TRBV4-2 and TRBJ1-2, with 9 bases lining up with TRBD1. Germline CDR1 LGHNA, CDR2 YNFKEQ. Unmatched junction bases numbered 7, after V lost 4 bases and J lost 7 bases. The CDR3 is 14 residues long. DNA of the CDR3: TGTGCCAGCAGCCGGGGACAGGGTATAGGTGGCTACACCTTC. Translated, it gives CASSRGQGIGGYTF.

The chain has TRBV27 and TRBJ2-7; D could derive from TRBD1 or TRBD2 (5 bases each). CDR1 and CDR2 from the germline V gene are MNHEY and SMNVEV (reference sequence). V lost 3 bases, J lost 2 bases, and 17 bases lay in between. The CDR3 has 16 amino acids. CDR3 region: CASSFGGAMRTYEQYF. The CDR3 bases are TGTGCCAGCAGTTTTGGGGGAGCGATGCGAACCTACGAGCAGTACTTC.

The chain couples TRBV28 to TRBJ1-2, with 9 bases that match TRBD1. The CDR3 consists of 14 residues. Per the germline V gene, CDR1 is MDHEN and CDR2 is SYDVKM. V lost 8 bases to trimming and J lost 4 bases; unmatched junction nucleotides: 8. This CDR3 reads CASRAQGAIYGYTF. In DNA, the CDR3 is TGTGCCAGCCGCGCACAGGGGGCTATCTATGGCTACACCTTC.

This clone appeared once. J is TRBJ2-2 and V is TRBV6-1; TRBD2 matches at 7 bases. Germline V gives CDR1 MNHNS, CDR2 SASEGT. V lost 6 bases to trimming and J lost 3 bases; unmatched junction nucleotides: 7. The CDR3 totals 15 residues. CDR3 protein: CASSPGLVDTGELFF. Here the CDR3 DNA reads TGTGCCAGCAGCCCTGGACTAGTGGACACCGGGGAGCTGTTTTTT.

The chain couples TRBV28 to TRBJ2-5; 8 bases map to TRBD2. The CDR3 is 18 residues long. Looked up from germline, CDR1 is MDHEN and CDR2 is SYDVKM. The V segment lost 3 bases and the J segment 3 bases; nucleotides outside the gene matches: 15. As DNA, the CDR3 is TGTGCCAGCAGTTTCTCCGGGGTCGGGAGGGGAGGTGAAGAGACCCAGTACTTC. Protein product: CASSFSGVGRGGEETQYF.

A single count supports this clone. CDR3 residues: CSVELLAGEMYEQFF. For the CDR3, the DNA is TGCAGCGTTGAGCTACTAGCGGGAGAGATGTATGAGCAGTTCTTC. V usage is TRBV29-1 and J usage is TRBJ2-1; 11 nucleotides align to TRBD2. V shed 3 bases and J 8 bases; nucleotides not matched to a gene: 9. In germline, CDR1 is SQVTM, CDR2 ANQGSEA. The CDR3 spans 15 residues.

V gene TRBV6-1 combines with J gene TRBJ2-7, with D possibly TRBD2 on 7 matching bases. The length of the CDR3 is 15 residues. The ends were cut back, 5 bases at V and 2 bases at J, with 16 bases in the middle. Germline assignment: CDR1 MNHNS and CDR2 SASEGT. The CDR3 sequence: CASSRAGGGAYEQYF. The CDR3 coding sequence is TGTGCCAGCAGTCGGGCCGGCGGGGGCGCCTACGAGCAGTACTTC.

This rearrangement joins TRBV11-3 to TRBJ2-2; 8 bases fit TRBD1. The CDR3 sequence is 18 residues long. Looked up from germline, CDR1 is SGHNT and CDR2 is YENEEA. V lost 2 bases to trimming and J lost 0 bases; unmatched junction nucleotides: 8. CDR3: CASSLTLPTGANTGELFF. In DNA, the CDR3 is TGTGCCAGCAGCTTAACTCTTCCGACAGGGGCGAACACCGGGGAGCTGTTTTTT. Full variable domain (rest looked up from reference TRBV11-3 and TRBJ2-2): EAGVVQSPRYKIIEKKQPVAFWCNPISGHNTLYWYLQNLGQGPELLIRYENEEAVDDSQLPKDRFSAERLKGVDSTLKIQPAELGDSAVYLCASSLTLPTGANTGELFFGEGSRLTVL.

The gene calls are TRBV10-3 and TRBJ2-1, with 10 bases that match TRBD1. J lost 10 bases, V lost 4 bases, and 1 base had no gene match. The CDR3 totals 12 residues. Germline V CDR1 and CDR2: ENHRY, SYGVKD. The CDR3 DNA reads as TGTGCCATCAGTGGGGACAGGGGCGAGCAGTTCTTC. Protein product: CAISGDRGEQFF.

This clone came up once. V usage is TRBV5-6 and J usage is TRBJ2-3; D uncertain. With 4 bases removed from V and 6 bases from J, the gap between germline ends came to 9 bases. The CDR3 sequence is 12 residues long. The germline CDR1 and CDR2 sequences are SGHDT and YYEEEE. The CDR3 is CASSQATDTQYF. DNA for the CDR3: TGTGCCAGCAGCCAAGCTACCGATACGCAGTATTTT.

This chain connects TRBV29-1 to TRBJ1-1; TRBD1 agrees at 8 bases. Looked up from germline, CDR1 is SQVTM and CDR2 is ANQGSEA. Trimming cost V 7 bases and J 6 bases; bases outside gene matches: 10. This CDR3 contains 13 residues. The CDR3 nucleotides are TGCAGCGGCAGGACAGGGTTTAACCCTGAAGCTTTCTTT. The encoded protein is CSGRTGFNPEAFF.

The genes are TRBV6-6 and TRBJ1-2; D is possibly TRBD1 (5 bases). V lost 2 bases and J 2 bases, leaving 9 bases between the germline ends. CDR3 length equals 14 residues. CDR1 MNHNY and CDR2 SVGAGI come from the germline V gene (reference sequence). This CDR3 is CASSYGRGNYGYTF. The CDR3 DNA is TGTGCCAGCAGTTACGGGAGGGGAAACTATGGCTACACCTTC.

The chain carries TRBV6-5 and TRBJ1-2; possibly TRBD1 for D (6 bases). The CDR3 contains 13 residues. With 5 bases removed from V and 5 bases from J, the gap between germline ends came to 12 bases. The germline gives CDR1 MNHEY, CDR2 SVGAGI. The CDR3 protein is CASSQGGLYGYTF. CDR3 nucleotide sequence: TGTGCCAGCAGTCAAGGGGGGCTATATGGCTACACCTTC.

The chain employs TRBV6-5 and TRBJ2-5; tentative D call: TRBD2 (5 bases). V was pared by 6 bases and J by 1 base, with 12 bases between. CDR1 is MNHEY, CDR2 SVGAGI, per germline. This CDR3 contains 14 residues. In DNA form, the CDR3 reads TGTGCCAGCAGCCCCCGCGGACTCCAAGAGACCCAGTACTTC. This gives the protein CASSPRGLQETQYF.